The next 23 T cell receptor beta chains were all read from a single sample in a study of T cells in Graves' hyperthyroidism and ophthalmopathy. RNA transcripts served as the template for amplifying TCR beta CDR3 regions. HTBI primers were the set used in a first-round RT-PCR of the TCR CDR3. TCRdb processed the multiplex PCR reads anew with MiXCR; each CDR3 protein has one entry. The sample comprises under 300,000 distinct CDR3 sequences, more than 14% of which are singletons, and less than 15% rests with the top ten. Sequencing was performed on blood. The receptor source for this set is a middle-aged woman with Graves' hyperthyroidism that later progressed to Graves' ophthalmopathy.

V is TRBV5-6 and J is TRBJ1-2; D gene ambiguous. Per germline, CDR1 SGHDT and CDR2 YYEEEE. V was cut by 4 bases and J by 7 bases, with 17 bases left in between. This CDR3 region has 14 residues. The CDR3: CASSPVPDVVGYTF. The CDR3 nucleotides read TGTGCCAGCAGCCCAGTTCCGGACGTTGTTGGCTACACCTTC.

At least ten counts were recorded for this clonotype. The V gene is TRBV11-2, the J gene TRBJ1-1; D possibly corresponds to TRBD1 (5 bases). The CDR3 has 13 amino acids. In germline, CDR1 is SGHAT, CDR2 FQNNGV. V was cut by 0 bases and J by 11 bases, with 13 bases left in between. The CDR3 bases are TGTGCCAGCAGCTTAGATCTCGGGGCGAGGGCTTTCTTT. Translating gives CASSLDLGARAFF.

This clonotype was found many times. V and J are TRBV20-1 and TRBJ2-5; D call uncertain. With 0 bases removed from V and 2 bases from J, the gap between germline ends came to 7 bases. There are 13 residues in the CDR3. The germline V gene encodes CDR1 DFQATT and CDR2 SNEGSKA (reference sequence). CDR3 residues: CSARDFNQETQYF. The DNA of the CDR3 is TGCAGTGCTAGAGATTTTAATCAAGAGACCCAGTACTTC.

The chain is built from TRBV20-1 and TRBJ1-5; D is perhaps TRBD1 (5 bases). Germline values: CDR1 DFQATT, CDR2 SNEGSKA (reference sequence). This CDR3 is 13 amino acids long. V lost 2 bases to trimming and J lost 2 bases, with 7 bases between them. CDR3 coding DNA: TGCAGTGCTAGAACGACAGGCAATCAGCCCCAGCATTTT. Translating it yields CSARTTGNQPQHF.

This clonotype has a count of ten or more. The V gene is TRBV2, the J gene TRBJ2-1; D is perhaps TRBD1 (6 bases). V was cut by 6 bases and J by 1 base, with 13 bases left in between. The CDR3 extends over 15 amino acids. Germline values: CDR1 SNHLY, CDR2 FYNNEI. The CDR3 sequence: CASRGGAGSYNEQFF. The CDR3, as DNA: TGTGCCAGCAGAGGGGGAGCTGGATCCTACAATGAGCAGTTCTTC.

This clonotype was detected only a few times. The gene calls are TRBV20-1 and TRBJ2-7, with D tentatively TRBD2 (6 bases). This CDR3 contains 14 residues. Trimming shortened V by 1 base and J by 1 base, and 11 bases separated the two germline ends. Germline CDR1 is DFQATT and CDR2 is SNEGSKA (reference sequence). The CDR3 reads CSARARGISYEQYF. DNA of the CDR3: TGCAGTGCTAGAGCACGGGGGATTTCCTACGAGCAGTACTTC.

The sample holds a few counts of this clonotype. The rearrangement joins TRBV28 to TRBJ1-1; 8 bases match TRBD1. This CDR3 contains 16 residues. V lost 3 bases and J lost 1; bases outside the gene matches: 7. From germline, CDR1 is MDHEN and CDR2 SYDVKM. The CDR3 bases are TGTGCCAGCAGTTTTCACGGACAGGGTGGGAACACTGAAGCTTTCTTT. Protein product: CASSFHGQGGNTEAFF. Supplemented by reference TRBV28 and TRBJ1-1, the full variable domain reads DVKVTQSSRYLVKRTGEKVFLECVQDMDHENMFWYRQDPGLGLRLIYFSYDVKMKEKGDIPEGYSVSREKKERFSLILESASTNQTSMYLCASSFHGQGGNTEAFFGQGTRLTVV.

A few counts support this clonotype. The junction departs from the called germline gene at one end, perhaps through a read error. This chain links TRBV6-5 with TRBJ1-1; no clear D. Germline V gene sequence: CDR1 MNHEY, CDR2 SVGAGI. The CDR3 totals 12 residues. The CDR3 sequence: CASGYSWRRAFF. In DNA form, the CDR3 reads TGTGCCAGCGGTTACTCTTGGAGGCGAGCTTTCTTT.

The chain is built from TRBV28 and TRBJ2-5; D ambiguous. V shed 3 bases and J shed 4 bases, with 9 bases lying between them. The CDR3 contains 13 residues. Germline V CDR1 and CDR2: MDHEN, SYDVKM. This chain's CDR3 is CASSLPRRETQYF. CDR3 nucleotides: TGTGCCAGCAGTTTGCCCAGGAGAGAGACCCAGTACTTC. Supplemented by reference TRBV28 and TRBJ2-5, the full variable domain reads DVKVTQSSRYLVKRTGEKVFLECVQDMDHENMFWYRQDPGLGLRLIYFSYDVKMKEKGDIPEGYSVSREKKERFSLILESASTNQTSMYLCASSLPRRETQYFGPGTRLLVL.

The V gene is TRBV7-9, the J gene TRBJ2-7; D perhaps matches TRBD1 (6 bases). V was shortened by 1 base and J by 4 bases, with 23 bases between the two germline ends. Germline CDR1 and CDR2: SEHNR and FQNEAQ (reference sequence). The CDR3 consists of 18 residues. CDR3 DNA sequence: TGTGCCAGCAGCTTAGAAGGACAATGGCAGGGGCTGTATTACGAGCAGTACTTC. It encodes CASSLEGQWQGLYYEQYF.

This clonotype was picked up many times. The chain is built from TRBV19 and TRBJ1-1, with D possibly being TRBD1 (5 bases). The CDR3 length is 16 residues. Germline V gene sequence: CDR1 LNHDA, CDR2 SQIVND (reference sequence). V dropped 0 bases and J dropped 1 base, with 12 bases sitting between them. This CDR3 reads CASSIDPRVRNTEAFF. The CDR3 DNA sequence: TGTGCCAGTAGTATAGATCCCAGGGTGAGGAACACTGAAGCTTTCTTT.

This clonotype was seen a few times. The chain uses TRBV19 and TRBJ2-1, with 8 bases fitting TRBD1. J was trimmed by 4 bases and V by 5 bases; bases with no gene match: 10. Germline CDR1 reads LNHDA; CDR2 reads SQIVND (reference sequence). CDR3 length equals 16 residues. The CDR3 region is CASSQPDRGQYNEQFF. CDR3 sequence (DNA): TGTGCCAGTAGTCAGCCCGACAGGGGACAATACAATGAGCAGTTCTTC.

This clonotype was seen repeatedly, ten times or more. The chain employs TRBV27 and TRBJ2-7; no clear D. V gave up 0 bases and J gave up 4 bases, with 10 bases separating them. The CDR3 is made up of 14 amino acids. CDR1 is MNHEY and CDR2 is SMNVEV in the germline V gene (reference sequence). DNA of the CDR3: TGTGCCAGCAGTTTATCGGCGATAGGGTACGAGCAGTACTTC. It is translated as CASSLSAIGYEQYF.

This clonotype was detected many times. The V call is TRBV30, the J call TRBJ2-1; 11 bases are a match to TRBD2. Germline V gene lookup returns CDR1 GTSNPN and CDR2 SVGIG (reference sequence). The CDR3 runs to 15 residues. V lost 5 bases, J lost 6 bases, and 9 bases stayed unmatched. This CDR3 is CAWRRTSGLRNEQFF. In DNA, the CDR3 is TGTGCCTGGCGGCGGACTAGCGGGCTACGCAATGAGCAGTTCTTC.

The table lists this clonotype with many counts. The J gene is TRBJ2-2, the V gene TRBV6-1; D is uncertain. CDR3 size: 14 residues. CDR1 is MNHNS and CDR2 is SASEGT in the germline V gene. Trimming took off 7 bases at V and 4 bases at J, with 13 bases between the two ends. The CDR3 region has the DNA TGTGCCAGCAATGGTGGGGTAGCCACCGGGGAGCTGTTTTTT. Amino acid sequence: CASNGGVATGELFF.

Many counts were recorded for this clonotype. The chain employs TRBV7-9 and TRBJ1-1; the D is unclear. CDR3 size: 15 residues. Trimming took 5 bases from V and 4 from J, leaving 17 bases between them. The germline CDR1 and CDR2 sequences are SEHNR and FQNEAQ (reference sequence). DNA of the CDR3: TGTGCCAGCAGCATGTCACCCTTAATTCGCACTGAAGCTTTCTTT. This translates into CASSMSPLIRTEAFF.

This clonotype was counted many times. The V and J genes are TRBV12-5 and TRBJ2-7; D remains unclear. The CDR3 is made up of 12 amino acids. V lost 2 bases to trimming and J lost 2 bases, with 4 bases between them. Germline CDR1 LGHNT, CDR2 FRNRAP. The CDR3 loop is CASGLQPYEQYF. Written as DNA, the CDR3 is TGTGCTAGTGGTTTGCAGCCCTACGAGCAGTACTTC.

This clonotype appeared many times. The V gene is TRBV12-3 or TRBV12-4, the J gene TRBJ2-7, with D perhaps given as TRBD1 or TRBD2 (6 bases each). The CDR3 length is 16 residues. The V end was cut by 1 base, the J end by 1 base, with 14 bases between. CDR3 bases: TGTGCCAGCAGTTTAGGGGGGGCCTTTACTTCCTACGAGCAGTACTTC. Its protein product is CASSLGGAFTSYEQYF.

This clonotype was counted at least ten times. The rearrangement uses TRBV6-1 and TRBJ2-2; 7 positions agree with TRBD1. Looked up from germline, CDR1 is MNHNS and CDR2 is SASEGT. The trim removed 7 bases at V and 0 bases at J, leaving 5 bases unmatched. This CDR3 comprises 15 residues. The CDR3 region has the DNA TGTGCCAGCACCAGGGGGAAATCGAACACCGGGGAGCTGTTTTTT. This sequence encodes CASTRGKSNTGELFF.

There are many counts of this clonotype. The chain carries TRBV19 and TRBJ2-2, with D tentatively TRBD1 or TRBD2 (5 bases each). Germline lookup yields CDR1 LNHDA and CDR2 SQIVND (reference sequence). The CDR3 loop spans 16 amino acids. V lost 1 base and J 5 bases, leaving 14 bases between the germline ends. For the CDR3, the DNA is TGTGCCAGTAGTATAGGGGATGAGTGGGGGACCGGGGAGCTGTTTTTT. This gives the protein CASSIGDEWGTGELFF.

In its sample, this clonotype was seen many times. The CDR3 here is CASRVTSGSTYEQYF. CDR3 in DNA: TGTGCCAGCAGAGTAACTAGCGGGAGTACCTACGAGCAGTACTTC. V is TRBV6-1 and J is TRBJ2-7, with 11 bases fitting TRBD2. Trimming took 6 bases from V and 2 from J; bases not matched to a gene: 6. Germline V lookup: CDR1 MNHNS, CDR2 SASEGT. The CDR3 has 15 amino acids.

This clonotype appeared many times. This rearrangement joins TRBV6-1 to TRBJ1-3, with a weak D call TRBD1 (5 bases). This CDR3 is 17 amino acids long. Germline V lookup: CDR1 MNHNS, CDR2 SASEGT. The V end lost 7 bases, the J end lost 1 base, and 20 bases lay between the germline ends. DNA for the CDR3: TGTGCCAGCACCTTACCCGGGGACGGGAGTTCTGGAAACACCATATATTTT. Its translation is CASTLPGDGSSGNTIYF.

This clonotype was seen ten or more times. The gene calls are TRBV27 and TRBJ2-7; possible D gene TRBD1, 6 bases. This CDR3 is 15 amino acids long. Between the trimmed V and J ends, which lost 6 bases and 0 bases, there was a span of 15 bases. Germline CDR1 MNHEY, CDR2 SMNVEV (reference sequence). DNA for the CDR3: TGTGCCAGCAGACCGGGACACTGGAGCTCCTACGAGCAGTACTTC. It specifies CASRPGHWSSYEQYF.